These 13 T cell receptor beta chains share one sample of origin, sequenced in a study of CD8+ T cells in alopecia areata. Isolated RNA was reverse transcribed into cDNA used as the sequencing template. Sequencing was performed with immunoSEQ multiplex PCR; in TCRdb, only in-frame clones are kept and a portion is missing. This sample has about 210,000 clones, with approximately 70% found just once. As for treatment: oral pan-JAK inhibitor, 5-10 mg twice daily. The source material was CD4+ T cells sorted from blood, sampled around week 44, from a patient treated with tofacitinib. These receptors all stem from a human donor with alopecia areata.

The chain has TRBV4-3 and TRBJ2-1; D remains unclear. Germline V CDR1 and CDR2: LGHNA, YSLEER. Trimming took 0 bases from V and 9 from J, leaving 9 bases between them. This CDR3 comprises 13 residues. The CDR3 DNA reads TGCGCCAGCAGCCAAGATCTAGTGGGTGAGCAGTTCTTC. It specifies CASSQDLVGEQFF.

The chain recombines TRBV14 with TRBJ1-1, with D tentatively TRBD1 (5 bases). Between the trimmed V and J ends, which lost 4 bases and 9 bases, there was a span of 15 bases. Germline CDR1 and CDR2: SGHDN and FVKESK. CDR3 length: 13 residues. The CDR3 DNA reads TGTGCCAGCAGCCGCTGGGACTCCCAGAAAGCTTTCTTT. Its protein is CASSRWDSQKAFF.

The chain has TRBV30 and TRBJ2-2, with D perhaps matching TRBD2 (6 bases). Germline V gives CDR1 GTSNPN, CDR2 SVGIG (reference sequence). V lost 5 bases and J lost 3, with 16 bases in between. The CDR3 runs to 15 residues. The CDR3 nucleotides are TGTGCCTGGCCTGAGGGGCGGGGAGACACCGGGGAGCTGTTTTTT. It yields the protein CAWPEGRGDTGELFF.

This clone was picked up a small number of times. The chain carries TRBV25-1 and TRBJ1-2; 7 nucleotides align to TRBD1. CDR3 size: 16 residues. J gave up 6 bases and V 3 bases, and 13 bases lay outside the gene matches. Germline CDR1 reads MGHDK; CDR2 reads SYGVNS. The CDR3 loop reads CASSEEGARWGDGYTF. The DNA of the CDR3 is TGTGCCAGCAGTGAGGAGGGGGCAAGGTGGGGCGATGGCTACACCTTC.

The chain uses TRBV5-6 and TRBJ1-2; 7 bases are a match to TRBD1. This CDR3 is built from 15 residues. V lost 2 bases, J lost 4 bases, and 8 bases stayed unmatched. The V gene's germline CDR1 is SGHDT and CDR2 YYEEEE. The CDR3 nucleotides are TGTGCCAGCAGCTTACGACAGGGTGGAGCCTATGGCTACACCTTC. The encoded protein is CASSLRQGGAYGYTF. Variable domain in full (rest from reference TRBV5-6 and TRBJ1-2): DAGVTQSPTHLIKTRGQQVTLRCSPKSGHDTVSWYQQALGQGPQFIFQYYEEEERQRGNFPDRFSGHQFPNYSSELNVNALLLGDSALYLCASSLRQGGAYGYTFGSGTRLTVV.

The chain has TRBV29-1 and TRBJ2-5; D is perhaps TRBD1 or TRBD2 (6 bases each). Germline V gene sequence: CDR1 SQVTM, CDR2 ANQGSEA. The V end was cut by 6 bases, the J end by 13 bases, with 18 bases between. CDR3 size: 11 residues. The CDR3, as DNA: TGCAGCGTCTACCAAAGGGGGACTTGGTACTTC. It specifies CSVYQRGTWYF.

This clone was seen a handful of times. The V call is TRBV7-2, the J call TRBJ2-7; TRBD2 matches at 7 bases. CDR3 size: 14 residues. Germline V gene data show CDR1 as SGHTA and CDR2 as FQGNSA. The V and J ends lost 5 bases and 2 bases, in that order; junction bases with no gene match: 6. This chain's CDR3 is CASSPSGEPYEQYF. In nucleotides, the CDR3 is TGTGCCAGCAGCCCGAGCGGGGAACCCTACGAGCAGTACTTC.

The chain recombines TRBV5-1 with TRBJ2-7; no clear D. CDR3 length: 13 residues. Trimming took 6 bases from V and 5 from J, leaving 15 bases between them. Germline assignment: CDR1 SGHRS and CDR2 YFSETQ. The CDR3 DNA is TGCGCCAGCACCTGGGCACTGGGGAACGAGCAGTACTTC. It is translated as CASTWALGNEQYF. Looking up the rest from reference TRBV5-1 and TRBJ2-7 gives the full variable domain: KAGVTQTPRYLIKTRGQQVTLSCSPISGHRSVSWYQQTPGQGLQFLFEYFSETQRNKGNFPGRFSGRQFSNSRSEMNVSTLELGDSALYLCASTWALGNEQYFGPGTRLTVT.

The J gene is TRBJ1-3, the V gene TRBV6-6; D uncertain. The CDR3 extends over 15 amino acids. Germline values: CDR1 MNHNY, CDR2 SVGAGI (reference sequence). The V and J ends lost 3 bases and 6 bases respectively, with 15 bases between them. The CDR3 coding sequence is TGTGCCAGCAGTTATATGGGGAGTCGTGAAAACACCATATATTTT. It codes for CASSYMGSRENTIYF.

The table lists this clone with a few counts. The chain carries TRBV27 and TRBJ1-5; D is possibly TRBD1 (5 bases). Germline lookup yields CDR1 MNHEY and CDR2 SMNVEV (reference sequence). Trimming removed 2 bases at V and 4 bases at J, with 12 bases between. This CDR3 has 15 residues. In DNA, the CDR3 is TGTGCCAGCAGTTTAGGGGCAGGAATTAATCAGCCCCAGCATTTT. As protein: CASSLGAGINQPQHF.

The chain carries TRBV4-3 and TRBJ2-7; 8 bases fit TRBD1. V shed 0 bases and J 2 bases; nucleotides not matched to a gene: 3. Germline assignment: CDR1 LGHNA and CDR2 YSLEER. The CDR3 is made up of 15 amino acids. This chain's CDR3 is CASSQDSRGPYEQYF. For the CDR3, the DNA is TGCGCCAGCAGCCAAGATTCCAGGGGGCCCTACGAGCAGTACTTC.

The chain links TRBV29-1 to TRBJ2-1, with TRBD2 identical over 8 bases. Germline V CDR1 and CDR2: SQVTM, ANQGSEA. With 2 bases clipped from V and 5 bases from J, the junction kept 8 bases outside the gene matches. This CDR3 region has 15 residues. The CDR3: CSVEIPLAANNEQFF. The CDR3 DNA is TGCAGCGTTGAAATTCCACTAGCGGCTAACAATGAGCAGTTCTTC.

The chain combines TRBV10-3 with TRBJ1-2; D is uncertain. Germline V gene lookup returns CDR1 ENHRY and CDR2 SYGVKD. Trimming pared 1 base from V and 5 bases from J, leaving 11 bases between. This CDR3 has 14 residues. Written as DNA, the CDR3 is TGTGCCATCAGTGAGTACGGCAGAGGTTATGGCTACACCTTC. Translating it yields CAISEYGRGYGYTF.